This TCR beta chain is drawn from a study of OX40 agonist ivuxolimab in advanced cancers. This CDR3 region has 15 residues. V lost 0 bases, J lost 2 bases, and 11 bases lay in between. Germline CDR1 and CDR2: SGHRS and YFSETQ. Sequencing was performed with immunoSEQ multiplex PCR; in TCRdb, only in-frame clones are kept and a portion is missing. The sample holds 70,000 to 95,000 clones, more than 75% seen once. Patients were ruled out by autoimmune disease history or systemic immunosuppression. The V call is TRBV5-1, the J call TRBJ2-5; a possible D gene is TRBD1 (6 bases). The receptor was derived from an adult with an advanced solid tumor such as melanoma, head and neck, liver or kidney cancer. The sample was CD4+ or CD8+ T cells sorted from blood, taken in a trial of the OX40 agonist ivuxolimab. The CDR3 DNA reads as TGCGCCAGCAGCTTGGCCGGGACAACGCAAGAGACCCAGTACTTC. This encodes CASSLAGTTQETQYF.